This T cell receptor beta chain was recorded in a study of T-cell memory formation after mild COVID-19. Points from the study as a whole: Pre-infection memory held some responding clones, suggesting pre-existing cross-reactive T cells responded.

TCRdb itself ran the 5' RACE reads through MiXCR, one entry per CDR3 protein. The sample records about 360,000 distinct CDR3 sequences, 13% to 15% being singletons. The V and J ends lost 1 base and 2 bases respectively, with 11 bases between them. Germline-derived CDR1 and CDR2 are SNHLY and FYNNEI. The CDR3 totals 15 residues. As for this clonotype: Its antigen is not identified.

The sequence came from a man younger than 30 who had mild COVID-19 (a few samples of this study predate the infection). Cell type and time point are not known. The sample taken for sequencing was PBMCs or a T cell subset sorted from them (not recorded which). This chain connects TRBV2 to TRBJ1-2; D might be TRBD1 (6 bases). This chain's CDR3 is CASSEVGRGNYGYTF. The CDR3 DNA sequence: TGTGCCAGCAGTGAAGTCGGCAGGGGAAACTATGGCTACACCTTC.